Shown below are 2 T cell receptor beta chains from a single sample sequenced in a study of blood T cell repertoires in COVID-19. Produced via immunoSEQ multiplex PCR; TCRdb's table is partial and in-frame only. Of roughly 110,000 clones in the sample, about 82% were seen once. Sequencing input: peripheral blood. Every receptor here comes from a man older than 75 with COVID-19, enrolled during active disease.

V and J are TRBV3-1 (or the pseudogene TRBV3-2) and TRBJ2-7; no clear D. The CDR3 runs 12 residues. Trimming pared 1 base from V and 3 bases from J, leaving 4 bases between. Germline-derived CDR1 and CDR2 are LGHDT and YNNKEL (reference sequence). CDR3 in amino acids: CASSQAGYEQYF. CDR3 DNA sequence: TGTGCCAGCAGCCAAGCGGGCTACGAGCAGTACTTC.

The gene calls are TRBV4-1 and TRBJ1-4; 7 positions match TRBD1. This CDR3 comprises 16 residues. V lost 0 bases and J lost 5; bases outside the gene matches: 6. Per the germline V gene, CDR1 is MGHRA and CDR2 is YSYEKL. Here the CDR3 reads CASSQEVTGKNEKLFF. As DNA, the CDR3 is TGCGCCAGCAGCCAAGAGGTGACAGGGAAGAATGAAAAACTGTTTTTT.